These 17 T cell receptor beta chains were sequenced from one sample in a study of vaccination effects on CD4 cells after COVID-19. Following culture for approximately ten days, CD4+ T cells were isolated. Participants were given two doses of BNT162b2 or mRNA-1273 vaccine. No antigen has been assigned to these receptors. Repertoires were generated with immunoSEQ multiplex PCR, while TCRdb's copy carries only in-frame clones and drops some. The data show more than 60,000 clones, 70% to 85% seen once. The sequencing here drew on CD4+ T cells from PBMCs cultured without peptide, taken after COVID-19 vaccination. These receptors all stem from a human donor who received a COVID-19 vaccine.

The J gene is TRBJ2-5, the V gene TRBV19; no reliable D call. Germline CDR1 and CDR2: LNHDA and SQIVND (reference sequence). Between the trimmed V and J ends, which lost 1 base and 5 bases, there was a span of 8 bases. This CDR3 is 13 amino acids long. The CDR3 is CASSIGMWETQYF. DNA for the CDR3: TGTGCCAGTAGTATAGGAATGTGGGAGACCCAGTACTTC.

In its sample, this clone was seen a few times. In nucleotides, the CDR3 is TGTGCCAGCAGGGTCAACGAGCAGTACGTC. Residues: CASRVNEQYV. J is TRBJ2-7 and V is TRBV6-4; D is unclear. This CDR3 is 10 amino acids long. Germline V gives CDR1 MRHNA, CDR2 SNTAGT. Trimming pared 6 bases from V and 5 bases from J, leaving 5 bases between.

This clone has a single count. The CDR3: CASSPIASAGGREKLFF. The CDR3 coding sequence is TGTGCCAGCTCACCCATAGCATCGGCAGGCGGGAGGGAAAAACTGTTTTTT. The chain couples TRBV18 to TRBJ1-4; D is ambiguous. The CDR3 totals 17 residues. The V end was cut by 3 bases, the J end by 8 bases, with 22 bases between. Germline values: CDR1 KGHSH, CDR2 LQKENI.

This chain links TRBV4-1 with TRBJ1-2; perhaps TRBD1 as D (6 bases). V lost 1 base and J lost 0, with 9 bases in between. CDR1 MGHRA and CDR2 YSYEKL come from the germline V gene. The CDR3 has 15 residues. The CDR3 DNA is TGCGCCAGCAGCCAAGCACAGGGAACTAACTATGGCTACACCTTC. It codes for CASSQAQGTNYGYTF.

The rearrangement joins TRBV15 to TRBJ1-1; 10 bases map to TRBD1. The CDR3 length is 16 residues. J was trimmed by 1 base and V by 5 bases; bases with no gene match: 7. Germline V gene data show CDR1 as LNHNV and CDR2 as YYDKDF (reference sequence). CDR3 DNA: TGTGCCACCAGCCAAGGACAGGGGGTTCGGAACACTGAAGCTTTCTTT. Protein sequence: CATSQGQGVRNTEAFF.

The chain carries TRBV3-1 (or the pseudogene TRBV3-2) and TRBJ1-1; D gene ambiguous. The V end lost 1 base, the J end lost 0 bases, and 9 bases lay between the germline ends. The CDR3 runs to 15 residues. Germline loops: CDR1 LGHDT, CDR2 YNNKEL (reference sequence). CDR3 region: CASSQGMSLNTEAFF. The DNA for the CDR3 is TGTGCCAGCAGCCAAGGGATGTCGTTGAACACTGAAGCTTTCTTT.

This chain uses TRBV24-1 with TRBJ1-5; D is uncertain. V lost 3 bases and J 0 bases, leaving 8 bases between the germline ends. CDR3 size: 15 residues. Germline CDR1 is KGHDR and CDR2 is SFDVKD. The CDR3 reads CATSDSTYSNQPQHF. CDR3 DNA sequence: TGTGCCACCAGTGATAGCACATATAGCAATCAGCCCCAGCATTTT.

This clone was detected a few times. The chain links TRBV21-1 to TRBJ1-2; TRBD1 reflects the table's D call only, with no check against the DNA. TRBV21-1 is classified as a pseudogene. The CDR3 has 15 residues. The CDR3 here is CASSGRDRGDYGYTF. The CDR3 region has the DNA TGTGCCAGCAGCGGCCGGGACAGGGGCGACTATGGCTACACCTTC.

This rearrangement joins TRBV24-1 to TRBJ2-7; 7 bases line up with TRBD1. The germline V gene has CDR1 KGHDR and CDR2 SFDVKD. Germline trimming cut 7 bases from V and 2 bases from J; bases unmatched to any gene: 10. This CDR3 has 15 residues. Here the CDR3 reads CATRADRVVPYEQYV. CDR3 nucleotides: TGTGCCACCAGGGCCGACAGGGTGGTCCCCTACGAGCAGTACGTC.

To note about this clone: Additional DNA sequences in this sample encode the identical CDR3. CDR3 region: CASSLTASGNTIYF. For the CDR3, the DNA is TGTGCCAGCAGCTTGACAGCTTCTGGAAACACCATATATTTT. The genes are TRBV5-6 and TRBJ1-3; D remains unclear. In germline, CDR1 is SGHDT, CDR2 YYEEEE. This CDR3 has 14 amino acids. V lost 1 base and J lost 1, with 6 bases in between.

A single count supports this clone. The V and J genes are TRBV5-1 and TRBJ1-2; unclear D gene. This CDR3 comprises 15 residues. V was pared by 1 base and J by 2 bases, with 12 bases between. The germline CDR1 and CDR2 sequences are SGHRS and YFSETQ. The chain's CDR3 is CASSLRTGGNYGYTF. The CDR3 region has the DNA TGCGCCAGCAGCTTGAGAACTGGAGGAAACTATGGCTACACCTTC.

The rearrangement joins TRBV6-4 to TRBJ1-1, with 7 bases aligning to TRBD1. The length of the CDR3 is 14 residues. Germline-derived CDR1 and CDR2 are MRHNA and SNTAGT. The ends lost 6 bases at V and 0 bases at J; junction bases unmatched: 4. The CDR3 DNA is TGTGCCAGCAGCCCTGACAGGGTGAACACTGAAGCTTTCTTT. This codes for CASSPDRVNTEAFF.

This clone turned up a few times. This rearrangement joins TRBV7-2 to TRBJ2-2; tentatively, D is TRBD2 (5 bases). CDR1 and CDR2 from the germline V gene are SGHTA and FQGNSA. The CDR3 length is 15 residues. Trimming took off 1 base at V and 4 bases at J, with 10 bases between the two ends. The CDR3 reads CASSLGQRGTGELFF. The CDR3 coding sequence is TGTGCCAGCAGCTTAGGACAACGGGGCACCGGGGAGCTGTTTTTT.

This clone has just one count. The CDR3 reads CASSYSQAGQYV. CDR3 nucleotides: TGTGCCAGCAGTTACTCTCAGGCAGGACAGTACGTC. The gene calls are TRBV6-5 and TRBJ2-7; D uncertain. The ends were cut back, 0 bases at V and 10 bases at J, with 10 bases in the middle. This CDR3 comprises 12 residues. Germline-derived CDR1 and CDR2 are MNHEY and SVGAGI.

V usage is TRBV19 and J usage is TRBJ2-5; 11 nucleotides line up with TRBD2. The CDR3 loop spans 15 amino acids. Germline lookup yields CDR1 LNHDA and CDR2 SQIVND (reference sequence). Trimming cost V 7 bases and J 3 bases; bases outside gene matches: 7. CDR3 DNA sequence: TGTGCCAGTAAAGTAGCGGGGGGGCCGAAAGAGACCCAGTACTTC. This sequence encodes CASKVAGGPKETQYF.

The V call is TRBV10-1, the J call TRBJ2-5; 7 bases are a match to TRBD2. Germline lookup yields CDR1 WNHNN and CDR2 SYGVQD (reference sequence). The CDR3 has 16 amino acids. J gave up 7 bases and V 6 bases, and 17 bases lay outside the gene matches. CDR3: CASSDYTGLDLGTQYF. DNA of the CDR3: TGCGCCAGCAGCGACTACACCGGACTAGATCTCGGGACCCAGTACTTC.

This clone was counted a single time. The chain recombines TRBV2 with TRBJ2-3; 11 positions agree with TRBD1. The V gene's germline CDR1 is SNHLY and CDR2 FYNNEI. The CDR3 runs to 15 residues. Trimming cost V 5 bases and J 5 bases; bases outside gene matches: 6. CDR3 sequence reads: CASSRRDRGIDTQYF. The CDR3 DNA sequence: TGTGCCAGCAGTCGCCGGGACAGGGGGATAGATACGCAGTATTTT.